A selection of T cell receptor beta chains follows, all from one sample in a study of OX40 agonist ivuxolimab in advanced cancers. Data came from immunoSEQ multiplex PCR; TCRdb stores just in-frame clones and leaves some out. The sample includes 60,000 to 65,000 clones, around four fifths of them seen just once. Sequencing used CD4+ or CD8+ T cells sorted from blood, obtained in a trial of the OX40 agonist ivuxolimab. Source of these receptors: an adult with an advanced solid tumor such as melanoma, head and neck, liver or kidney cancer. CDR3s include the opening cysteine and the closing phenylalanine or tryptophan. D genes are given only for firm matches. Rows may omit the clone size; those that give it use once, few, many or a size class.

CDR3 protein: CASSSQTGVNSPLHF
CDR3 DNA: TGTGCCAGCAGCTCTCAGACAGGGGTCAATTCACCCCTCCACTTT
D gene: TRBD1
J gene: TRBJ1-6
clone size: NA
V gene: TRBV7-3

CDR3 protein: CAWSWEGYRNYGYTF
CDR3 DNA: TGTGCCTGGAGTTGGGAGGGGTATAGAAACTATGGCTACACCTTC
D gene: NA
J gene: TRBJ1-2
clone size: NA
V gene: TRBV30

CDR3 protein: CASSSAVGLRNTGELFF
CDR3 DNA: TGTGCCAGCAGCTCCGCAGTGGGACTCCGAAACACCGGGGAGCTGTTTTTT
D gene: NA
J gene: TRBJ2-2
clone size: NA
V gene: TRBV5-4

CDR3 protein: CASSLRLAETNEQFF
CDR3 DNA: TGCGCCAGCAGCCTCCGACTAGCGGAGACCAATGAGCAGTTCTTC
D gene: TRBD2
J gene: TRBJ2-1
clone size: NA
V gene: TRBV4-1

CDR3 protein: CASSTDNPGYNEQFF
CDR3 DNA: TGCGCCAGCAGCACAGACAATCCGGGCTACAATGAGCAGTTCTTC
D gene: NA
J gene: TRBJ2-1
clone size: NA
V gene: TRBV5-1

CDR3 protein: CAPGVQPQHF
CDR3 DNA: TGTGCCCCCGGGGTCCAGCCCCAGCATTTT
D gene: NA
J gene: TRBJ1-5
clone size: NA
V gene: TRBV10-3

CDR3 protein: CASSVRQGFQPQHF
CDR3 DNA: TGTGCCAGCAGTGTAAGACAGGGTTTTCAGCCCCAGCATTTT
D gene: TRBD1
J gene: TRBJ1-5
clone size: NA
V gene: TRBV2

CDR3 protein: CASSRVGGSYNEQFF
CDR3 DNA: TGTGCCAGCAGCCGGGTCGGCGGGAGCTACAATGAGCAGTTCTTC
D gene: TRBD2
J gene: TRBJ2-1
clone size: NA
V gene: TRBV14

CDR3 protein: CASSGTSGAWGADTQYF
CDR3 DNA: TGCGCCAGCAGCGGGACTAGCGGGGCCTGGGGGGCAGATACGCAGTATTTT
D gene: TRBD2
J gene: TRBJ2-3
clone size: NA
V gene: TRBV5-1

CDR3 protein: CAISEVGQGTLYEQYF
CDR3 DNA: TGTGCCATCAGTGAGGTGGGACAGGGGACGCTCTACGAGCAGTACTTC
D gene: TRBD1
J gene: TRBJ2-7
clone size: NA
V gene: TRBV10-3

CDR3 protein: CATSRDREYEQYF
CDR3 DNA: TGTGCCACCAGCAGAGATCGAGAGTACGAGCAGTACTTC
D gene: NA
J gene: TRBJ2-7
clone size: NA
V gene: TRBV15

CDR3 protein: CASSQDYGTNEKLFF
CDR3 DNA: TGTGCCAGCAGTCAGGACTATGGGACTAATGAAAAACTGTTTTTT
D gene: NA
J gene: TRBJ1-4
clone size: NA
V gene: TRBV2

CDR3 protein: CASSFRRGAAQETQYF
CDR3 DNA: TGTGCCAGCAGCTTTCGGCGGGGGGCTGCCCAAGAGACCCAGTACTTC
D gene: TRBD2
J gene: TRBJ2-5
clone size: NA
V gene: TRBV7-2

CDR3 protein: CASSFRPNTGGEKLFF
CDR3 DNA: TGTGCCAGCAGCTTCCGGCCCAACACAGGGGGGGAAAAACTGTTTTTT
D gene: TRBD1
J gene: TRBJ1-4
clone size: once
V gene: TRBV5-5

CDR3 protein: CASSLRGPYEQYF
CDR3 DNA: TGTGCCAGCAGCTTACGGGGGCCCTACGAGCAGTACTTC
D gene: NA
J gene: TRBJ2-7
clone size: NA
V gene: TRBV11-2

CDR3 protein: CASSLSLGDQDGYTF
CDR3 DNA: TGCGCCAGCAGCTTGTCCCTTGGGGATCAGGATGGCTACACCTTC
D gene: NA
J gene: TRBJ1-2
clone size: once
V gene: TRBV5-1

CDR3 protein: CAWRYGSNEQYF
CDR3 DNA: TGTGCCTGGAGATATGGGTCAAACGAGCAGTACTTC
D gene: NA
J gene: TRBJ2-7
clone size: few
V gene: TRBV30

CDR3 protein: CASKRQGAGGNEQFF
CDR3 DNA: TGTGCCAGCAAAAGACAGGGGGCTGGGGGCAATGAGCAGTTCTTC
D gene: TRBD1
J gene: TRBJ2-1
clone size: NA
V gene: TRBV11-3

CDR3 protein: CATSRETSDSGSGNTIYF
CDR3 DNA: TGTGCCACCAGCAGAGAGACCTCGGACAGTGGCTCTGGAAACACCATATATTTT
D gene: NA
J gene: TRBJ1-3
clone size: few
V gene: TRBV15

CDR3 protein: CASMAGGSPLHF
CDR3 DNA: TGTGCCAGCATGGCGGGCGGCTCACCCCTCCACTTT
D gene: NA
J gene: TRBJ1-6
clone size: once
V gene: TRBV28

CDR3 protein: CAISEGQYNEQFF
CDR3 DNA: TGTGCCATCAGTGAGGGACAGTACAATGAGCAGTTCTTC
D gene: NA
J gene: TRBJ2-1
clone size: NA
V gene: TRBV10-3

CDR3 protein: CASTRQGGQETQYF
CDR3 DNA: TGTGCCAGCACAAGACAGGGAGGCCAAGAGACCCAGTACTTC
D gene: NA
J gene: TRBJ2-5
clone size: NA
V gene: TRBV2